This TCR beta chain was retrieved from a study of glioma-infiltrating T cells. Using RNA template, CDR3s of TCR alpha and beta were amplified with iRepertoire arm-PCR. TCRdb re-derived calls from the multiplex PCR reads in MiXCR, one entry per CDR3 protein. The sample includes some 110,000 distinct CDR3 sequences, 20% to 25% of them seen just once. This clonotype was seen at least ten times. Its matching antigen is unknown. Findings and limits, study-wide: Non-neoplastic patients had below-expected tissue-blood divergence, while all gliomas exceeded expectation.

The clonotype comes from a human donor with low-grade glioma or glioblastoma, undergoing nonglioma brain surgery, or in good health (not recorded which). The material sequenced was glioma tissue, nonneoplastic brain tissue, or PBMCs (not recorded which).

As DNA, the CDR3 is TGTGCCAGCATCACGGAGGGGGACACAGATACGCAGTATTTT. This encodes CASITEGDTDTQYF. The chain employs TRBV2 and TRBJ2-3, with D possibly called TRBD1 or TRBD2 (6 bases each). Trimming removed 7 bases at V and 2 bases at J, with 13 bases between. Germline V gene sequence: CDR1 SNHLY, CDR2 FYNNEI. This CDR3 comprises 14 residues.